A selection of T cell receptor beta chains follows, all from one sample in a study of CD8 T cells in ankylosing spondylitis. TCRdb passed the 5' RACE reads through MiXCR, listing each CDR3 protein once. The sample yields fewer than 550,000 distinct CDR3 sequences, approximately 5% seen once. The specimen sequenced was blood, either unsorted or a sorted T cell fraction (not recorded which). All receptors derive from a male donor with ankylosing spondylitis. The CDR3 runs from the conserved cysteine through the conserved F or W. A D gene is named only where the DNA matches it firmly. Clone size is stated in some rows and not others, as once, few, many or a class when expanded.

j_call d_call v_call clone_size cdr3_aa cdr3_nt
TRBJ1-6 - TRBV4-2 many CASSASRSRGLNSPLHF TGTGCCAGCAGCGCATCACGGTCCAGGGGATTAAATTCACCCCTCCACTTT
TRBJ2-5 - TRBV12-3/TRBV12-4 many CASSPWAGWETQYF TGTGCCAGCAGCCCATGGGCGGGATGGGAGACCCAGTACTTC
TRBJ1-2 - TRBV7-2 few CASSTPGTWANYGYTF TGTGCCAGCAGCACTCCCGGGACCTGGGCCAACTATGGCTACACCTTC
TRBJ2-7 TRBD1 TRBV7-2 many CASSLRDSPSYEQYF TGTGCCAGCAGCCTCCGGGACAGTCCCTCCTACGAGCAGTACTTC
TRBJ2-1 TRBD2 TRBV5-1 - CASSVGLAGRNEQFF TGCGCCAGCAGCGTCGGACTAGCGGGGAGGAATGAGCAGTTCTTC
TRBJ1-1 - TRBV11-2 many CASSLELTGTEAFF TGTGCCAGCAGCTTAGAGCTAACGGGGACTGAAGCTTTCTTT
TRBJ1-5 TRBD1 TRBV7-6 many CASSLALEADRGNQPQHF TGTGCCAGCAGCTTAGCTTTAGAGGCGGACAGGGGCAATCAGCCCCAGCATTTT
TRBJ2-5 - TRBV9 many CASSVTFQETQYF TGTGCCAGCAGCGTAACTTTTCAAGAGACCCAGTACTTC
TRBJ2-4 - TRBV7-2 - CASSLLPRSAKNIQYF TGTGCCAGCAGCTTGCTGCCCAGGTCGGCCAAAAACATTCAGTACTTC
TRBJ2-5 - TRBV20-1 few CSAALTRDGTQYF TGCAGTGCTGCCTTGACTCGGGACGGGACCCAGTACTTC
TRBJ2-3 TRBD1 TRBV7-6 many CASSPRTGSGDTQYF TGTGCCAGCAGCCCCAGGACAGGGAGTGGAGATACGCAGTATTTT
TRBJ1-3 TRBD1 TRBV9 many CASSEYRGGSGNTIYF TGTGCCAGCAGCGAATACAGGGGGGGCTCTGGAAACACCATATATTTT
TRBJ1-2 - TRBV5-1 many CASSLVAPSRDGYTF TGCGCCAGCAGCTTGGTAGCCCCCTCACGGGATGGCTACACCTTC
TRBJ2-3 - TRBV13 many CASSWDLLGDTQYF TGTGCCAGCAGCTGGGACCTTCTAGGGGATACGCAGTATTTT
TRBJ1-2 - TRBV6-6 few CASGPGVGGYTF TGTGCCAGCGGGCCGGGTGTTGGTGGCTACACCTTC
TRBJ2-1 - TRBV6-6 many CASSRGDEQFF TGTGCCAGCAGTCGGGGCGATGAGCAGTTCTTC
TRBJ1-6 - TRBV4-3 few CASSQGGFSKSSYNSPLHF TGCGCCAGCAGCCAAGGAGGGTTTAGTAAGAGCTCCTATAATTCACCCCTCCACTTT
TRBJ1-5 TRBD1 TRBV20-1 many CSARGQGHQPQHF TGCAGTGCTAGAGGACAGGGGCATCAGCCCCAGCATTTT
TRBJ2-7 - TRBV5-1 many CASSFGTSYEQYF TGCGCCAGCAGCTTTGGGACAAGCTACGAGCAGTACTTC
TRBJ1-4 - TRBV15 many CATSRVLGEGEKLFF TGTGCCACCAGCAGAGTTCTGGGTGAGGGTGAAAAACTGTTTTTT
TRBJ2-3 TRBD2 TRBV6-5 - CASRLTSGTDTQYF TGTGCCAGCAGATTAACTAGCGGGACAGATACGCAGTATTTT
TRBJ2-7 TRBD2 TRBV12-3/TRBV12-4 many CASSSRTSEYYEQYF TGTGCCAGCAGTTCCCGGACTAGCGAGTACTACGAGCAGTACTTC